The sequence of this T cell receptor (beta chain) was determined in a study of T cell changes during pregnancy in multiple sclerosis. Germline CDR1 LNHDA, CDR2 SQIVND (reference sequence). The CDR3 totals 15 residues. Trimming stripped 1 base from V and 1 base from J, with 10 bases between. The method was immunoSEQ multiplex PCR; TCRdb's version includes in-frame clones alone and lacks a portion of them. The data show roughly 75,000 clones, just over 90% seen once. The input for sequencing was peripheral blood, taken after pregnancy. The receptor comes from a female donor in good health, enrolled as a control in a pregnancy study. The V gene is TRBV19, the J gene TRBJ1-2, with D uncertain. The CDR3 reads CASSIVADRNYGYTF. CDR3 DNA sequence: TGTGCCAGTAGTATAGTGGCGGATCGTAACTATGGCTACACCTTC.